This T cell receptor (beta chain) was recovered during a study of T cells expressing NK-cell markers (dated by TCRdb to the early 2020s). Regarding the study in general: About eight donors provided sorted CD3+CD56+NKG2C+, CD3+CD56+NKG2C- and CD3+CD56-NKG2C+ T-cell subsets, whose TCR beta-chain repertoires were profiled. Among the eight sequenced donors, seven were HCMV-seropositive and one was HCMV-seronegative. The study sequenced eight donors, all healthy volunteers chosen at random: three men and five women. Illumina HiSeq 2000/2500, MiSeq or NextSeq was used to sequence libraries as 2 x 150 bp reads. Overall study outcomes, separate from this receptor: In six donors, the dominant CD3+CD56+NKG2C+ clonotypes ranked among the top 10 CD8+ clonotypes, making up roughly 1.0-7.0% of CD8+ T cells. Those dominant clonotypes were again the most abundant among CD3+CD56-NKG2C+ cells in a few donors, at roughly 25-65%. It remained unclear whether the expanded NKG2C-expressing T cell clones were specific for HCMV antigens.

The sequencer was an Illumina HiSeq 2000. TCR beta cDNA libraries were prepared using 5'RACE template switching, which introduced a universal primer site and unique molecular identifiers. Priming for cDNA synthesis came from the TCR beta constant segment, and two successive PCR amplification steps followed. As for how the authors treated the data: MIGEC was used to demultiplex reads and group reads by UMI, and MiTCR was used to assemble and quantify clonotypes. To exclude erroneous sequences, only TCR cDNA sequences supported by at least two reads were retained. The tcR package was used for downstream repertoire analysis, and clonotypes were matched between fractions using CDR3 nucleotide sequence together with V segment. Antigen specificity was annotated against VDJdb with VDJmatch, allowing one amino acid substitution in CDR3. TCRdb reprocessed the reads and lists each CDR3 protein sequence as a single entry, with no DNA. The V and J calls here are based on TCRdb, not the publication. The sample table includes roughly 160,000 distinct CDR3 sequences. 20% of the sample lies in the top ten.

To determine HCMV serostatus, a commercial ELISA kit was used to detect HCMV-specific IgG in serum. Ficoll density gradient centrifugation was used to isolate peripheral blood mononuclear cells from blood. For this clonotype: No cognate antigen has been identified for it.

The CDR3 goes from the cysteine to the phenylalanine over 14 residues. No DNA has been recorded. Sequences SEHNR (CDR1) and FQNEAQ (CDR2) are obtained from the germline V gene (reference sequence). The receptor comes from a man aged 18-75 years in good health. Sequencing was carried out using blood T cells: a sorted CD56 or NKG2C T cell subset, CD4+ or CD8+ T cells, or bulk PBMC T cells (not recorded which). The V and J segments used are TRBV7-9 and TRBJ1-5; the TRBD1 assignment by TCRdb is unverifiable without DNA. This receptor carries the CDR3 CASSSTGGTQPQHF.